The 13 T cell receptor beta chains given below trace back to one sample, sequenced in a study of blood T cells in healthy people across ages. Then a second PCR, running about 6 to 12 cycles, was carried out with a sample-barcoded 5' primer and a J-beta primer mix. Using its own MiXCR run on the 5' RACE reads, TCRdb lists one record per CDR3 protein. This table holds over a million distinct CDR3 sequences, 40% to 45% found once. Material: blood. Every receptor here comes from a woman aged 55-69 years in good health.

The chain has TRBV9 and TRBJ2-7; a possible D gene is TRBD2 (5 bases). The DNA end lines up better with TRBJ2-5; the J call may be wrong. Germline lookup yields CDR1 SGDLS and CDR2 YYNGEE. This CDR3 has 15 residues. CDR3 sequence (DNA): TGTGCCAGCAGCCCCCTAGAGGGATATAGAGAGACCCAGTACTTC. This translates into CASSPLEGYRETQYF.

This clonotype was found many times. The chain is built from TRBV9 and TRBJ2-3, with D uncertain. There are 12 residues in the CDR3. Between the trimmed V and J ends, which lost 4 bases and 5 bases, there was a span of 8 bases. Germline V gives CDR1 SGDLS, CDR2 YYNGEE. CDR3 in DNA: TGTGCCAGCAGCCCGGAGCAAGATACGCAGTATTTT. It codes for CASSPEQDTQYF.

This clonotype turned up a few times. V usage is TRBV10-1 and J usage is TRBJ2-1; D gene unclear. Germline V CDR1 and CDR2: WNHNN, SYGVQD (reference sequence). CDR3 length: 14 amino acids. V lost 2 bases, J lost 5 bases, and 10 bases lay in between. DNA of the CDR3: TGCGCCAGCAGTGAGCAAATGACCAACAATGAGCAGTTCTTC. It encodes CASSEQMTNNEQFF.

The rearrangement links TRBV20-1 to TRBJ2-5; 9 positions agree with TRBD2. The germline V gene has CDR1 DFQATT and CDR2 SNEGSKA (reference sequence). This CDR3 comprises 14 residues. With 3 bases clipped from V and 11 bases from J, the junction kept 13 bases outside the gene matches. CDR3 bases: TGCAGTGCTAGGGGCTGGCGGGAGGGCTTTGAGCAGTACTTC. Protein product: CSARGWREGFEQYF.

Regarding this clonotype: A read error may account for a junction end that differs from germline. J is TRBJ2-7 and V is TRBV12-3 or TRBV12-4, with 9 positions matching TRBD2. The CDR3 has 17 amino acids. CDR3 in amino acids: CTSSYWGSGSWDYEQYF. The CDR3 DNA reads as TGTACCAGCAGCTATTGGGGTAGCGGGAGCTGGGACTACGAGCAGTACTTC.

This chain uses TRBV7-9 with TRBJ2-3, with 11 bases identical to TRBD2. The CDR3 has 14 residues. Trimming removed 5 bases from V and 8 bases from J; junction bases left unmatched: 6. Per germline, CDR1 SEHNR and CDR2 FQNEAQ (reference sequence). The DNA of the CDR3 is TGTGCCAGCAGCAGAGGGACTAGCGGCGGTACGCAGTATTTT. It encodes CASSRGTSGGTQYF.

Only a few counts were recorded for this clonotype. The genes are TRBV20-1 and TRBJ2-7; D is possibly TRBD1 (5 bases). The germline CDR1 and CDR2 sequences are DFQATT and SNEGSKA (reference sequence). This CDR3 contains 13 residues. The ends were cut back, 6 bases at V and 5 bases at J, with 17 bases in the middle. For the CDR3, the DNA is TGCAGTGCCGTACCCGACAGTAAGGACGAGCAGTACTTC. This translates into CSAVPDSKDEQYF.

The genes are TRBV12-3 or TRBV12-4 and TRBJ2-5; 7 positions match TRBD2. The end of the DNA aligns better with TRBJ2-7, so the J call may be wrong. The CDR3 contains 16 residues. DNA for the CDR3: TGTGCCAGCAGATACCCCCGGGAGGCTAGAAAAGGCGAGCAGTACTTC. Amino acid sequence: CASRYPREARKGEQYF.

CDR3 loop: CSGGKADTQYF. The CDR3 region has the DNA TGCAGTGGAGGGAAGGCAGATACGCAGTATTTT. V and J are TRBV20-1 and TRBJ2-3; D is possibly TRBD2 (5 bases). CDR1 DFQATT and CDR2 SNEGSKA come from the germline V gene (reference sequence). Trimming took off 7 bases at V and 4 bases at J, with 9 bases between the two ends. This CDR3 is built from 11 residues.

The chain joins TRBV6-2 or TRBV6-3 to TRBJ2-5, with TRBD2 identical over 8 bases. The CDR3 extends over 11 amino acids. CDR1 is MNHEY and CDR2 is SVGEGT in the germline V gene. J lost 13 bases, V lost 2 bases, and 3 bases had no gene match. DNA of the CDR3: TGTGCCAGCAGTTACAGCGGACTAGCGTACTTC. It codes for CASSYSGLAYF.

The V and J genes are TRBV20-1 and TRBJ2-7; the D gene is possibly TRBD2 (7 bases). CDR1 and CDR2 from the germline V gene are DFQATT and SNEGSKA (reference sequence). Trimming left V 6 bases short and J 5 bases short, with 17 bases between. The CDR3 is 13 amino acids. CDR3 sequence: CSASRTGRDEQYF. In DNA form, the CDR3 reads TGCAGTGCGAGCCGAACAGGGAGGGACGAGCAGTACTTC.

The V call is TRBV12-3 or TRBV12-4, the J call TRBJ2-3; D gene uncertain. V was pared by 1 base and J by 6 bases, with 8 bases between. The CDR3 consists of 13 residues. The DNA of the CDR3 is TGTGCCAGCAGTTTAGACAGTGTTGATACGCAGTATTTT. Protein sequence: CASSLDSVDTQYF.

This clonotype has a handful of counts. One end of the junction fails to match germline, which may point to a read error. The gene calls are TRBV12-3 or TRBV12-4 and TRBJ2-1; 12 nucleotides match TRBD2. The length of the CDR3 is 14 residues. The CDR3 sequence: CASSLAGGRYEQFF. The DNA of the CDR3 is TGTGCCAGCAGTCTAGCGGGAGGGCGGTATGAGCAGTTCTTC.